These T cell receptor beta chains were read from a single sample in a study of shared clonotypes between healthy human individuals. Measured with immunoSEQ multiplex PCR; TCRdb has only the in-frame clones, and not every one. Of hundreds of thousands of clones in the sample, around 67% are singletons; the top ten hold 1.5% to 2%. Sequenced sample: memory CD4+ T cells sorted from blood. These receptors were taken from a woman aged 25 to 39 in good health. CDR3s include the opening cysteine and the closing phenylalanine or tryptophan. D genes are given only for firm matches. Not all rows give a size; the values are once, few, many and, for expanded clones, a class.

clone_size	v_call	j_call	cdr3_length	d_call	cdr3_nt	cdr3_aa
.	TRBV2	TRBJ1-2	13	TRBD1	TGTGCCAGCAGTGAGGTCAGGGGGCTGGGCTACACCTTC	CASSEVRGLGYTF
.	TRBV2	TRBJ1-5	14	TRBD1	TGTGCCAGCAGTTTAGAGGGGGCAAATCAGCCCCAGCATTTT	CASSLEGANQPQHF
.	TRBV6-5	TRBJ1-3	16	.	TGTGCCAGCAGTTACTCGGGGGGTGTCAGTGGAAACACCATATATTTT	CASSYSGGVSGNTIYF
.	TRBV7-2	TRBJ2-7	13	.	TGTGCCAGCAGCTTTCTATCTAGCTACGAGCAGTACTTC	CASSFLSSYEQYF
.	TRBV28	TRBJ1-2	16	TRBD1	TGTGCCAGCAGTTTAGACAGGGGATCCTCGTGGGGAGGCTACACCTTC	CASSLDRGSSWGGYTF
few	TRBV5-4	TRBJ2-6	20	TRBD2	TGTGCCAGCAGCCCTCCCGGACTAGCGGAGTTCTTGGGTGGGGCCAACGTCCTGACTTTC	CASSPPGLAEFLGGANVLTF
.	TRBV15	TRBJ1-5	13	.	TGTGCCACCAGCATAAGGGTAGCTCAGCCCCAGCATTTT	CATSIRVAQPQHF
.	TRBV5-8	TRBJ1-4	14	.	TGTGCCAGCAGCCACGGACGGGACGCTGAAAAACTGTTTTTT	CASSHGRDAEKLFF
.	TRBV19	TRBJ2-7	16	TRBD2	TGTGCCAGTAGTGTCACTAGCGGGAGACCCTCCTACGAGCAGTACTTC	CASSVTSGRPSYEQYF
.	TRBV27	TRBJ2-1	14	.	TGTGCCAGCGGTACGCAGAGCTCCTACAATGAGCAGTTCTTC	CASGTQSSYNEQFF
once	TRBV28	TRBJ2-7	15	.	TGTGCCAGCAGTTTTTCATACGGGAGAACCTACGAGCAGTACTTC	CASSFSYGRTYEQYF
.	TRBV4-2	TRBJ1-1	14	TRBD1	TGTGCCAGCAGCAAGGGACAGGGGGACACTGAAGCTTCCTTT	CASSKGQGDTEASF
.	TRBV2	TRBJ1-5	15	.	TGTGCCAGCAGTGAAGCGCTTCGAGGGCATCAGCCCCAGCATTTT	CASSEALRGHQPQHF
many	TRBV7-9	TRBJ2-1	11	.	TGTGCCAGCAGCTTAGAAGGGGAGCAGTTCTTC	CASSLEGEQFF
.	TRBV6-1	TRBJ1-1	15	TRBD1	TGTGCCAGCAAAGATCCGGGACAGTTGAACACTGAAGCTTTCTTT	CASKDPGQLNTEAFF
few	TRBV6-5	TRBJ2-2	14	.	TGTGCCAGCAGTTACGATTCGGGCACCGGGGAGCTGTTTTTT	CASSYDSGTGELFF
.	TRBV25-1	TRBJ1-4	16	.	TGTGCCAGCAGGCCAAATATCGGACCAACTAATGAAAAACTGTTTTTT	CASRPNIGPTNEKLFF
.	TRBV7-6	TRBJ2-5	14	TRBD2	TGTGCCAGCAGCTTCGGGACTAGCCAAGAGACCCAGTACTTC	CASSFGTSQETQYF
.	TRBV18	TRBJ1-1	16	.	TGTGCCAGCTCACCCAGCGAGACCCTAATGAACACTGAAGCTTTCTTT	CASSPSETLMNTEAFF
.	TRBV28	TRBJ2-7	15	.	TGTGCCAGCAGTTTTTCGAGGAGACTACTCTACGAGCAGTACTTC	CASSFSRRLLYEQYF
.	TRBV6-5	TRBJ1-2	14	TRBD1	TGTGCCAGCAGCTACGACAGGGTACAATATGGCTACACCTTC	CASSYDRVQYGYTF
.	TRBV5-1	TRBJ2-2	17	TRBD2	TGCGCCAGCAGCTTGGAAAGTGGGACTAGCGGTGCCGGGGAGCTGTTTTTT	CASSLESGTSGAGELFF
.	TRBV11-2	TRBJ1-2	15	.	TGTGCCAGCAGCTCCCTCCAGGGCAGGGGCTATGGCTACACCTTC	CASSSLQGRGYGYTF
.	TRBV25-1	TRBJ1-1	15	.	TGTGCCAGCAGTGAGGCGGGGAGAAGGAACACTGAAGCTTTCTTT	CASSEAGRRNTEAFF
.	TRBV7-2	TRBJ2-6	17	TRBD1	TGTGCCAGCAGCCGAGGGACAGGGGGCGCTGGGGCCAACGTCCTGACTTTC	CASSRGTGGAGANVLTF
few	TRBV14	TRBJ2-2	20	TRBD2	TGTGCCAGCAGCCAAGATGCCCGGACTAGCGGGAGGGCCAACACCGGGGAGCTGTTTTTT	CASSQDARTSGRANTGELFF
.	TRBV28	TRBJ2-7	15	TRBD2	TGTGCCAGCAGTATAACCGGGACTAGCTCCTACGAGCAGTACTTC	CASSITGTSSYEQYF
.	TRBV10-3	TRBJ1-5	15	.	TGTGCCATCAGTGAGAAACGAGATAGCAATCAGCCCCAGCATTTT	CAISEKRDSNQPQHF
.	TRBV28	TRBJ1-4	14	.	TGTGCCAGCAGTTCGCTGACTTGGGGGGAAAAACTGTTTTTT	CASSSLTWGEKLFF
once	TRBV30	TRBJ2-2	15	TRBD1	TGTGCCTGGAGTCCCTGGACAGGGATGTCCGGGGAGCTGTTTTTT	CAWSPWTGMSGELFF
many	TRBV19	TRBJ2-1	14	TRBD2	TGTGCCAGTAGTACGGGAGGCACGGCCTCTGAGCAGTTCTTC	CASSTGGTASEQFF
once	TRBV18	TRBJ2-7	15	.	TGTGCCAGCTCAATAACTCCCAGGGGAGGTGGCGAGCAGTACTTC	CASSITPRGGGEQYF
few	TRBV5-1	TRBJ1-1	16	TRBD1	TGCGCCAGCAGCTTGGTTGCAGGGGGCACGAGCACTGAAGCTTTCTTT	CASSLVAGGTSTEAFF
.	TRBV5-1	TRBJ1-1	13	.	TGCGCCAGCACTCGGCGCACCAACACTGAAGCTTTCTTT	CASTRRTNTEAFF
.	TRBV10-2	TRBJ1-3	15	TRBD1	TGCGCCAGCACCCCGGACAGGGGGGCCAGGAACACCATATATTTT	CASTPDRGARNTIYF
.	TRBV5-4	TRBJ2-7	14	TRBD1	TGTGCCAGCAGCTTGTCCCACAGGGGGTACGAGCAGTACTTC	CASSLSHRGYEQYF
.	TRBV2	TRBJ2-2	14	.	TGTGCCAGCAGTGTGACAGCGAACACCGGGGAGCTGTTTTTT	CASSVTANTGELFF
once	TRBV7-7	TRBJ2-5	16	TRBD2	TGTGCCAGCAGCGCCAGACTAGCGGGAGGGCGGGAGACCCAGTACTTC	CASSARLAGGRETQYF
.	TRBV29-1	TRBJ1-1	13	.	TGCAGCGTTCAAATGTGGGCAGATTTTCAAGCTTTCTTT	CSVQMWADFQAFF
.	TRBV29-1	TRBJ2-7	14	TRBD1	TGCAGCGCCGTACCCGGGGACAGAGTCTACGAGCAGTACTTC	CSAVPGDRVYEQYF
.	TRBV10-1	TRBJ2-1	14	.	TGCGCCAGCGCAGCCGGTAGCGTTAACAATGAGCAGTTCTTC	CASAAGSVNNEQFF
.	TRBV7-8	TRBJ2-5	15	TRBD2	TGTGCCAGCAGCTTGCGTGGACTAGCGGGAGAGACCCAGTACTTC	CASSLRGLAGETQYF
.	TRBV11-1	TRBJ2-1	15	.	TGTGCCAGCACCGACGGGCCCCGGAGGCTCCCTGAGCAGTTCTTC	CASTDGPRRLPEQFF
.	TRBV10-1	TRBJ2-1	16	TRBD2	TGCGCCAGCAGTGAGAGAGTAGCGGGAGGGCGAAATGAGCAGTTCTTC	CASSERVAGGRNEQFF
.	TRBV4-2	TRBJ1-1	15	.	TGTGCCAGCAGCCAAGCTGACGGACCCTACACTGAAGCTTTCTTT	CASSQADGPYTEAFF
.	TRBV28	TRBJ2-5	14	TRBD2	TGTGCCAGCAGTCCCGGACTAGCGCGGGAGACCCAGTACTTC	CASSPGLARETQYF